The rows below give T cell receptor beta chains drawn from one sample of a study of blood T cell repertoires in COVID-19. Assay used: immunoSEQ multiplex PCR; TCRdb lists only in-frame clones, some missing. The sample carries 240,000 or so clones, roughly 81% recorded once. Sequencing was performed on peripheral blood. The receptors here all came from an elderly woman with COVID-19, enrolled during active disease. Each CDR3 is given with its conserved first and last residue. The D gene is left open where the match is weak. For some rows the clone size is stated as once, few or many, or as a class when expanded; others skip it.

abundance: NA; j_gene: TRBJ2-3; len: 14; v_gene: TRBV3-1/TRBV3-2; d_gene: NA; CDR3aa: CASSPAESTDTQYF; CDR3nt: TGTGCCAGCAGCCCCGCGGAGAGCACAGATACGCAGTATTTT
abundance: NA; j_gene: TRBJ1-4; len: 17; v_gene: TRBV5-1; d_gene: TRBD1; CDR3aa: CASSLVGQGITNEKLFF; CDR3nt: TGCGCCAGCAGCTTGGTGGGACAGGGAATAACTAATGAAAAACTGTTTTTT
abundance: few; j_gene: TRBJ2-1; len: 13; v_gene: TRBV5-4; d_gene: TRBD2; CDR3aa: CASSSLAANEQFF; CDR3nt: TGTGCCAGCAGCTCACTAGCGGCCAATGAGCAGTTCTTC
abundance: NA; j_gene: TRBJ2-2; len: 16; v_gene: TRBV13; d_gene: NA; CDR3aa: CASSSLQQGRTGELFF; CDR3nt: TGTGCCAGCAGCTCTTTACAACAGGGTCGAACCGGGGAGCTGTTTTTT
abundance: NA; j_gene: TRBJ2-5; len: 12; v_gene: TRBV9; d_gene: TRBD1; CDR3aa: CARHRGKETQYF; CDR3nt: TGTGCCAGGCACAGGGGCAAAGAGACCCAGTACTTC
abundance: NA; j_gene: TRBJ1-4; len: 15; v_gene: TRBV18; d_gene: TRBD1; CDR3aa: CASSPPEQGGEKLFF; CDR3nt: TGTGCCAGCTCACCACCGGAACAGGGGGGTGAAAAACTGTTTTTT
abundance: NA; j_gene: TRBJ1-1; len: 19; v_gene: TRBV7-9; d_gene: NA; CDR3aa: CASSLARGIRREMNTEAFF; CDR3nt: TGTGCCAGCAGCTTAGCGCGGGGCATACGAAGAGAAATGAACACTGAAGCTTTCTTT
abundance: NA; j_gene: TRBJ2-7; len: 13; v_gene: TRBV9; d_gene: NA; CDR3aa: CASSVGSAYEQYF; CDR3nt: TGTGCCAGCAGCGTAGGCTCGGCCTACGAGCAGTACTTC
abundance: NA; j_gene: TRBJ1-2; len: 13; v_gene: TRBV7-2; d_gene: NA; CDR3aa: CASSLGGGYGYTF; CDR3nt: TGTGCCAGCAGCTTAGGGGGGGGCTATGGCTACACCTTC
abundance: NA; j_gene: TRBJ1-2; len: 13; v_gene: TRBV5-4; d_gene: NA; CDR3aa: CASSPDRSHGYTF; CDR3nt: TGTGCCAGCAGTCCGGACAGAAGTCATGGCTACACCTTC
abundance: NA; j_gene: TRBJ2-5; len: 13; v_gene: TRBV12-3/TRBV12-4; d_gene: NA; CDR3aa: CASSFGQGETQYF; CDR3nt: TGTGCCAGCAGTTTCGGGCAGGGAGAGACCCAGTACTTC
abundance: NA; j_gene: TRBJ2-5; len: 14; v_gene: TRBV5-1; d_gene: TRBD2; CDR3aa: CASSLKRELETQYF; CDR3nt: TGCGCCAGCAGCTTGAAGCGGGAGTTGGAGACCCAGTACTTC
abundance: NA; j_gene: TRBJ1-1; len: 14; v_gene: TRBV19; d_gene: TRBD1; CDR3aa: CASTADRMNTEAFF; CDR3nt: TGTGCCAGTACCGCGGACAGGATGAACACTGAAGCTTTCTTT
abundance: NA; j_gene: TRBJ1-2; len: 13; v_gene: TRBV10-2; d_gene: TRBD1; CDR3aa: CASSPTGGNGYTF; CDR3nt: TGCGCCAGCAGTCCGACAGGGGGCAATGGCTACACCTTC
abundance: NA; j_gene: TRBJ2-3; len: 14; v_gene: TRBV10-1; d_gene: TRBD2; CDR3aa: CARVAGLAGDTQYF; CDR3nt: TGCGCCAGAGTGGCGGGGCTAGCGGGAGATACGCAGTATTTT
abundance: NA; j_gene: TRBJ1-2; len: 17; v_gene: TRBV27; d_gene: TRBD1; CDR3aa: CASSSDRVGPLRYGYTF; CDR3nt: TGTGCCAGCAGTTCGGACAGGGTAGGCCCGCTACGCTATGGCTACACCTTC
abundance: NA; j_gene: TRBJ1-6; len: 18; v_gene: TRBV7-9; d_gene: TRBD1; CDR3aa: CASSLGQGAFSANSPLHF; CDR3nt: TGTGCCAGCAGCTTAGGACAGGGGGCATTCTCGGCCAATTCACCCCTCCACTTT
abundance: NA; j_gene: TRBJ2-2; len: 14; v_gene: TRBV27; d_gene: TRBD1; CDR3aa: CASSWDRGTGELFF; CDR3nt: TGTGCCAGCAGTTGGGACAGGGGCACCGGGGAGCTGTTTTTT
abundance: few; j_gene: TRBJ2-2; len: 13; v_gene: TRBV28; d_gene: NA; CDR3aa: CASDGMNTGELFF; CDR3nt: TGTGCCAGCGACGGGATGAACACCGGGGAGCTGTTTTTT
abundance: NA; j_gene: TRBJ2-7; len: 14; v_gene: TRBV10-3; d_gene: TRBD1; CDR3aa: CAISSGTGLYEQYF; CDR3nt: TGTGCCATCAGTTCCGGGACAGGGCTCTACGAGCAGTACTTC
abundance: few; j_gene: TRBJ2-3; len: 12; v_gene: TRBV30; d_gene: NA; CDR3aa: CAWSVPRHTQYF; CDR3nt: TGTGCCTGGAGTGTTCCTAGACATACGCAGTATTTT
abundance: NA; j_gene: TRBJ1-2; len: 13; v_gene: TRBV2; d_gene: TRBD1; CDR3aa: CASVGQAVYGYTF; CDR3nt: TGTGCCAGCGTCGGACAGGCGGTCTATGGCTACACCTTC
abundance: NA; j_gene: TRBJ1-5; len: 16; v_gene: TRBV7-9; d_gene: TRBD1; CDR3aa: CASSSWTGLVGQPQHF; CDR3nt: TGTGCCAGCAGCTCCTGGACAGGGTTAGTGGGTCAGCCCCAGCATTTT
abundance: NA; j_gene: TRBJ1-1; len: 15; v_gene: TRBV5-6; d_gene: NA; CDR3aa: CASSLGDRSNTEAFF; CDR3nt: TGTGCCAGCAGTTTGGGTGACAGGTCTAACACTGAAGCTTTCTTT
abundance: NA; j_gene: TRBJ2-7; len: 14; v_gene: TRBV18; d_gene: NA; CDR3aa: CASSVQGGSYEQYF; CDR3nt: TGTGCCAGCTCGGTACAGGGGGGGTCCTACGAGCAGTACTTC
abundance: NA; j_gene: TRBJ2-2; len: 15; v_gene: TRBV5-4; d_gene: NA; CDR3aa: CASSLSIAVTGELFF; CDR3nt: TGTGCCAGCAGCCTATCGATAGCGGTAACCGGGGAGCTGTTTTTT
abundance: NA; j_gene: TRBJ1-1; len: 14; v_gene: TRBV3-1/TRBV3-2; d_gene: TRBD1; CDR3aa: CASSPQGGNTEAFF; CDR3nt: TGTGCCAGCAGCCCACAGGGGGGGAACACTGAAGCTTTCTTT
abundance: NA; j_gene: TRBJ1-1; len: 16; v_gene: TRBV19; d_gene: TRBD1; CDR3aa: CASSARDRGPNTEAFF; CDR3nt: TGTGCCAGTAGTGCCCGGGACAGGGGCCCGAACACTGAAGCTTTCTTT
abundance: NA; j_gene: TRBJ1-2; len: 13; v_gene: TRBV6-4; d_gene: NA; CDR3aa: CASSDLNSGGYTF; CDR3nt: TGTGCCAGCAGTGACCTGAACTCGGGTGGCTACACCTTC
abundance: NA; j_gene: TRBJ1-1; len: 14; v_gene: TRBV7-9; d_gene: NA; CDR3aa: CASSLEVQGSEAFF; CDR3nt: TGTGCCAGCAGCTTGGAGGTCCAAGGTTCGGAAGCTTTCTTT
abundance: NA; j_gene: TRBJ2-3; len: 14; v_gene: TRBV5-1; d_gene: TRBD1; CDR3aa: CASGTGTGGNTQYF; CDR3nt: TGCGCCAGCGGAACCGGGACAGGGGGAAATACGCAGTATTTT
abundance: few; j_gene: TRBJ2-5; len: 15; v_gene: TRBV15; d_gene: TRBD2; CDR3aa: CATSRGSGGQETQYF; CDR3nt: TGTGCCACCAGCAGAGGAAGCGGGGGGCAAGAGACCCAGTACTTC
abundance: NA; j_gene: TRBJ2-1; len: 14; v_gene: TRBV7-6; d_gene: NA; CDR3aa: CASSLGASNNEQFF; CDR3nt: TGTGCCAGCAGCTTAGGAGCTAGCAACAATGAGCAGTTCTTC
abundance: NA; j_gene: TRBJ1-1; len: 15; v_gene: TRBV5-1; d_gene: TRBD1; CDR3aa: CASSYYSRGSTEAFF; CDR3nt: TGCGCCAGCAGCTATTATAGCAGGGGGAGCACTGAAGCTTTCTTT
abundance: NA; j_gene: TRBJ1-2; len: 15; v_gene: TRBV4-3; d_gene: TRBD1; CDR3aa: CASSSYRGPGYGYTF; CDR3nt: TGCGCCAGCAGCTCCTACAGGGGGCCGGGCTATGGCTACACCTTC
abundance: few; j_gene: TRBJ1-2; len: 14; v_gene: TRBV7-2; d_gene: NA; CDR3aa: CASSLQPPGDGYTF; CDR3nt: TGTGCCAGCAGCTTACAACCCCCAGGGGACGGCTACACCTTC
abundance: NA; j_gene: TRBJ2-7; len: 14; v_gene: TRBV28; d_gene: NA; CDR3aa: CASRFGQRSYEQYF; CDR3nt: TGTGCCAGCAGATTCGGACAACGATCCTACGAGCAGTACTTC
abundance: NA; j_gene: TRBJ1-1; len: 16; v_gene: TRBV5-1; d_gene: TRBD1; CDR3aa: CASSFRQGGRNTEAFF; CDR3nt: TGCGCCAGCAGCTTCCGACAGGGAGGTAGGAACACTGAAGCTTTCTTT
abundance: NA; j_gene: TRBJ1-5; len: 14; v_gene: TRBV28; d_gene: NA; CDR3aa: CASSFPGGSQPQHF; CDR3nt: TGTGCCAGCAGTTTTCCGGGGGGCAGTCAGCCCCAGCATTTT
abundance: NA; j_gene: TRBJ2-5; len: 16; v_gene: TRBV11-2; d_gene: TRBD2; CDR3aa: CASSLRGLAYQETQYF; CDR3nt: TGTGCCAGCAGCTTAAGGGGACTAGCTTACCAAGAGACCCAGTACTTC